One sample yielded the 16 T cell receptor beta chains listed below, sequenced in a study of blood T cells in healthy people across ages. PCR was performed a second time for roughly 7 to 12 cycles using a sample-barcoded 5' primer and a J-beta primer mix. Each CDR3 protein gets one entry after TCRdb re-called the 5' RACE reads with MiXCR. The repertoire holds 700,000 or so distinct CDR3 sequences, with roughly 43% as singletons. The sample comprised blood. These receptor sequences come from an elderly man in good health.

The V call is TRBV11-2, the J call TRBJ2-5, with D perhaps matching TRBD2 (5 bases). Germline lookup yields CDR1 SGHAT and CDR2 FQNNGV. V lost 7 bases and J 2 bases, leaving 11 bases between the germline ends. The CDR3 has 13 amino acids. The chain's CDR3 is CASTLGGQETQYF. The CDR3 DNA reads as TGTGCCAGCACCCTTGGAGGACAAGAGACCCAGTACTTC.

CDR3 DNA sequence: TGCGCCAGCAGCGTGCGGGACCAGATCTACGAGCAGTACTTC. Its protein product is CASSVRDQIYEQYF. This sequence joins TRBV5-1 and TRBJ2-5, with a tentative D call TRBD2 (6 bases). The assigned J gene may be wrong: the sequence end matches TRBJ2-7 better. Germline-derived CDR1 and CDR2 are SGHRS and YFSETQ. The CDR3 length is 14 residues.

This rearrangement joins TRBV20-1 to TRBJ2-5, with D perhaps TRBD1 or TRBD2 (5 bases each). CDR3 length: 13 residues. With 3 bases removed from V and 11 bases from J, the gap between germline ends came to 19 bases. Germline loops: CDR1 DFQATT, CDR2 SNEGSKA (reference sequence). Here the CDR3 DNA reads TGCAGTGCTAGCCCCAGGCTCGGGGCAGGGCAGTACTTC. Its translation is CSASPRLGAGQYF.

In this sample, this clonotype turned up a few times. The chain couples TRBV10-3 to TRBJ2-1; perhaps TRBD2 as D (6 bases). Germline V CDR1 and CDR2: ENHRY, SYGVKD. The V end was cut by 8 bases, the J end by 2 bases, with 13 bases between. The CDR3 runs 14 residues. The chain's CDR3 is CAIQNRGTYNEQFF. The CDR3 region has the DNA TGTGCCATCCAGAACCGGGGGACCTACAATGAGCAGTTCTTC.

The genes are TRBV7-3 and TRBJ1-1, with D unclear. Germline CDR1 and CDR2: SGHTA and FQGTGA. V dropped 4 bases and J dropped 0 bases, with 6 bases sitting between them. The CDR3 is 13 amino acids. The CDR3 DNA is TGTGCCAGCAGCTCATACATGAACACTGAAGCTTTCTTT. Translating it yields CASSSYMNTEAFF.

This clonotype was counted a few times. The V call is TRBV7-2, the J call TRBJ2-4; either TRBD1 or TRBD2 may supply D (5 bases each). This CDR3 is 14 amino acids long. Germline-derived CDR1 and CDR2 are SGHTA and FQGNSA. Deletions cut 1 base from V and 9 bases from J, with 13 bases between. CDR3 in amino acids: CASSLDRFGTIQYF. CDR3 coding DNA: TGTGCCAGCAGCTTAGACAGGTTTGGGACCATTCAGTACTTC.

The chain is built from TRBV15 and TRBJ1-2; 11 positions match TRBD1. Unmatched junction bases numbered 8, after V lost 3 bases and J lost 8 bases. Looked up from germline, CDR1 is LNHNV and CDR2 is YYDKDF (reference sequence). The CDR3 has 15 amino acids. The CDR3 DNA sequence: TGTGCCACCAGCAGCCTCCGGGGACAGGGGGTAGGCTACACCTTC. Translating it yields CATSSLRGQGVGYTF.

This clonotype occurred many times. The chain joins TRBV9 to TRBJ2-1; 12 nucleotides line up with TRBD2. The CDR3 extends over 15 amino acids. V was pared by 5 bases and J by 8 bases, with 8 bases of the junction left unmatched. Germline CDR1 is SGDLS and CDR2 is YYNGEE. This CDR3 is CASRTTSGGLDEQFF. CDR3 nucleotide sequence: TGTGCCAGCAGAACTACTAGCGGGGGGTTGGATGAGCAGTTCTTC.

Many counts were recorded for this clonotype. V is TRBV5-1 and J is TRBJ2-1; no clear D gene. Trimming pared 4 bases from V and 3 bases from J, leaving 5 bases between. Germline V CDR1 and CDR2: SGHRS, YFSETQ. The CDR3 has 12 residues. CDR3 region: CASSENYNEQFF. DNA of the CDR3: TGCGCCAGCAGCGAAAACTACAATGAGCAGTTCTTC.

The CDR3 here is CASSQDREGNSGNTIYF. In nucleotides, the CDR3 is TGTGCCAGCAGCCAAGATCGGGAAGGCAACTCTGGAAACACCATATATTTT. The rearrangement links TRBV3-1 to TRBJ1-3; no firm D call. Per the germline V gene, CDR1 is LGHDT and CDR2 is YNNKEL (reference sequence). The CDR3 runs 17 residues. V was clipped by 0 bases and J by 0 bases, with 12 bases between them.

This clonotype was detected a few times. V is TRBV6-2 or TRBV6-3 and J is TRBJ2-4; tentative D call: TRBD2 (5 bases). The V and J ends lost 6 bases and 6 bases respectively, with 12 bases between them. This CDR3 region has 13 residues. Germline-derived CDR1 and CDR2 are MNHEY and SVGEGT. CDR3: CASRTGNPNIQYF. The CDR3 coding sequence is TGTGCCAGCAGGACCGGGAATCCAAACATTCAGTACTTC.

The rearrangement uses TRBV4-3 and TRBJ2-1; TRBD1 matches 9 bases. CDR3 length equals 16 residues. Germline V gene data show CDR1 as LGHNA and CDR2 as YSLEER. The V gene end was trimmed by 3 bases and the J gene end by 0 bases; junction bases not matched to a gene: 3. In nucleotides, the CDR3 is TGCGCCAGCAGCCACAGGACAGGGGCCTCCTACAATGAGCAGTTCTTC. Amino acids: CASSHRTGASYNEQFF.

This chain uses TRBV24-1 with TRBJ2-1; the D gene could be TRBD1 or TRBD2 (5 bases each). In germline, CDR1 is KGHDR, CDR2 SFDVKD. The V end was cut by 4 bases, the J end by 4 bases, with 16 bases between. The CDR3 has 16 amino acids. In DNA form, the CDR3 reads TGTGCCACCAGTGACCAACTCCGGGGCACTTACAATGAGCAGTTCTTC. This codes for CATSDQLRGTYNEQFF.

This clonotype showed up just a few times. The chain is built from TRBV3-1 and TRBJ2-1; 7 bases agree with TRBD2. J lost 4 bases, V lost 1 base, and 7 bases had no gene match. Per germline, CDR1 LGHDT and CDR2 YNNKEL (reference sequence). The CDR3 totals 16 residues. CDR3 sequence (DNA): TGTGCCAGCAGCCAAGGCTTGGCTAGCGGTTACAATGAGCAGTTCTTC. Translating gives CASSQGLASGYNEQFF.

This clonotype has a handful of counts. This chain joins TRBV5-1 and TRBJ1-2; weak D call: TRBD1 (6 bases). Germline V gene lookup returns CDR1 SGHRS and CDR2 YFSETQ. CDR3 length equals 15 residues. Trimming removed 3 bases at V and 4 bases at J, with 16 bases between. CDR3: CASSSIQGPPYGYTF. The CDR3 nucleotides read TGCGCCAGCAGCTCCATACAGGGTCCCCCCTATGGCTACACCTTC.

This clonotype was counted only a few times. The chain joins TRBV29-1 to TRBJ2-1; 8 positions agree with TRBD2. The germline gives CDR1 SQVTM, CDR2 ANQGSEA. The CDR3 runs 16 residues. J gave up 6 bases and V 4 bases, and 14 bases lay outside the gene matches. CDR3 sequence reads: CSVGFRASGSSNEQFF. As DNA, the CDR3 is TGCAGCGTTGGGTTCAGGGCCAGCGGGAGTAGCAATGAGCAGTTCTTC.